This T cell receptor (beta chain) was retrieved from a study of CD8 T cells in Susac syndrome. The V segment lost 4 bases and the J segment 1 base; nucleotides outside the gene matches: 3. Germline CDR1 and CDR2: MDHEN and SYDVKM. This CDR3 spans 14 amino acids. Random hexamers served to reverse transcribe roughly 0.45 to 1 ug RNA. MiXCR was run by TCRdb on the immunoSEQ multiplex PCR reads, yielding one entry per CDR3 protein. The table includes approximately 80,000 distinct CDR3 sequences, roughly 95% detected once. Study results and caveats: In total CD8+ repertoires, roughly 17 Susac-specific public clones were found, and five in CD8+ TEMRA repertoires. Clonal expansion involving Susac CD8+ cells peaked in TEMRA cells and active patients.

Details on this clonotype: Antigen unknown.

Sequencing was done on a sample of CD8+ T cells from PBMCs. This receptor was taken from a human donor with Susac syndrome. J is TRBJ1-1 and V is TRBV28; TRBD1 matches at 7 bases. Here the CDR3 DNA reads TGTGCCAGCAGTTCGGGACAGTCGAACACTGAAGCTTTCTTT. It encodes CASSSGQSNTEAFF.